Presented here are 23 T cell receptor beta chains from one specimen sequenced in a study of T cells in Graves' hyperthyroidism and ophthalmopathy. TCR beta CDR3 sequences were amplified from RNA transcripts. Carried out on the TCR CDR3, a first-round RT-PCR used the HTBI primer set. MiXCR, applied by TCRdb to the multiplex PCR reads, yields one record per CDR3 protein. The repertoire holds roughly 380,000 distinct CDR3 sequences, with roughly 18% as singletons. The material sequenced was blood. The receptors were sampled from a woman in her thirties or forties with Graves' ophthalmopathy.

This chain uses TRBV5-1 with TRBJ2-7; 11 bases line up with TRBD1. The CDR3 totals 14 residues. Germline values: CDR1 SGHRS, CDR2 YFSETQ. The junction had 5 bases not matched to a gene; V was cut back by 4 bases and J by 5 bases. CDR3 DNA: TGCGCCAGCAGCCGGGACAGGGGGTCTAACGAGCAGTACTTC. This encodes CASSRDRGSNEQYF.

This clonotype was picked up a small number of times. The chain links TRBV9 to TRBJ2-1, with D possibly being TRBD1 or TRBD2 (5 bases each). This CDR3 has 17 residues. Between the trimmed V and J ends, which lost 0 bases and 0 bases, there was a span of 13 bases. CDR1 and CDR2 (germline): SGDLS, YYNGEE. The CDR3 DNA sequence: TGTGCCAGCAGCGTAGGGATCCTGGGGGACTCCTACAATGAGCAGTTCTTC. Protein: CASSVGILGDSYNEQFF.

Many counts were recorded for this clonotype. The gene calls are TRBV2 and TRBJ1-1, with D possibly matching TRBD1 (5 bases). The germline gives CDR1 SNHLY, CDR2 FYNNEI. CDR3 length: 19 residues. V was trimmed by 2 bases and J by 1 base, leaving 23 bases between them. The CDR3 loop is CASSEILRAGYSTNTEAFF. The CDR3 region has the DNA TGTGCCAGCAGTGAAATCCTGAGGGCAGGGTATAGTACGAACACTGAAGCTTTCTTT.

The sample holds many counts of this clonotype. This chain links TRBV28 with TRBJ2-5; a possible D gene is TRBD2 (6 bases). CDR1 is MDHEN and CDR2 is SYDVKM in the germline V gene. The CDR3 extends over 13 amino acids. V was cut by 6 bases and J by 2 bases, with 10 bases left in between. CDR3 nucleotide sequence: TGTGCCAGCAGCCATGGACTACAAGAGACCCAGTACTTC. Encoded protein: CASSHGLQETQYF.

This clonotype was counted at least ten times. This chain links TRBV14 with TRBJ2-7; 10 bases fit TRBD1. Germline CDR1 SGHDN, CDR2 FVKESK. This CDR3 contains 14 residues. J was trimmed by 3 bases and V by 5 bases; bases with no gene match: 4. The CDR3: CASSFGTGVYEQYF. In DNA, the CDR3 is TGTGCCAGCAGCTTCGGGACAGGGGTCTACGAGCAGTACTTC.

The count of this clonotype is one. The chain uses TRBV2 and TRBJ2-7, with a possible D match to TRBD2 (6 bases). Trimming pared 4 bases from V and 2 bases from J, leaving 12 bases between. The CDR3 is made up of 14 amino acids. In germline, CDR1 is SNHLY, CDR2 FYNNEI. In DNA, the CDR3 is TGTGCCAGCAGTGCCCCTAGCGTAGCCTACGAGCAGTACTTC. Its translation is CASSAPSVAYEQYF.

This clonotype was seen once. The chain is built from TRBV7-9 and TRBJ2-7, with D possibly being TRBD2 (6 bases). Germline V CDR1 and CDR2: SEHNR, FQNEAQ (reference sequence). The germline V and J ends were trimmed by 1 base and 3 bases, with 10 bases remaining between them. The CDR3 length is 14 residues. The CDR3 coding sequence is TGTGCCAGCAGCTTAGAGGGGACTCGCTACGAGCAGTACTTC. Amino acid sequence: CASSLEGTRYEQYF.

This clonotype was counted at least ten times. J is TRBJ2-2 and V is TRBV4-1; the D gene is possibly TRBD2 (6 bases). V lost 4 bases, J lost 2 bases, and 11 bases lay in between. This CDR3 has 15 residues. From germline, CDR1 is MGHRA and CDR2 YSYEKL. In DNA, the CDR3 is TGCGCCAGCAGCCTAGATAGCGGTAACACCGGGGAGCTGTTTTTT. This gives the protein CASSLDSGNTGELFF.

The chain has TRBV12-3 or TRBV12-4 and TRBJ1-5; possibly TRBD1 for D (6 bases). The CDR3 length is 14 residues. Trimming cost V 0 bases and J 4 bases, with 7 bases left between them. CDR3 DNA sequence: TGTGCCAGCAGTTTAGCACAGGGAAATCAGCCCCAGCATTTT. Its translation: CASSLAQGNQPQHF.

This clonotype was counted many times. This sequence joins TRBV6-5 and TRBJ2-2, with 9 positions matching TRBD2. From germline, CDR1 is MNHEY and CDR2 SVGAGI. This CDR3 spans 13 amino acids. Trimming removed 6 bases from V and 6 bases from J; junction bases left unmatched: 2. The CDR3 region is CASRGTSPGELFF. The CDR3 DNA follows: TGTGCCAGCAGGGGGACTAGCCCCGGGGAGCTGTTTTTT.

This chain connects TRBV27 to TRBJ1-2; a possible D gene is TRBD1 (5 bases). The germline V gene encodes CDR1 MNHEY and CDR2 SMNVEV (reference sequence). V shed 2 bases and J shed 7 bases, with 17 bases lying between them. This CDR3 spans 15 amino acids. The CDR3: CASSLGTGTGVGYTF. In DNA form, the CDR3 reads TGTGCCAGCAGTTTAGGGACCGGGACGGGGGTTGGCTACACCTTC.

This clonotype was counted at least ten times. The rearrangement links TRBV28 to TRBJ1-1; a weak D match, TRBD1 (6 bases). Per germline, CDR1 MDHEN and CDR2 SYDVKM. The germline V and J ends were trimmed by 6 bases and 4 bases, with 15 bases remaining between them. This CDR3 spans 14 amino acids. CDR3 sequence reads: CASRLQGGSTEAFF. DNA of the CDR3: TGTGCCAGCAGACTACAGGGAGGGAGCACTGAAGCTTTCTTT.

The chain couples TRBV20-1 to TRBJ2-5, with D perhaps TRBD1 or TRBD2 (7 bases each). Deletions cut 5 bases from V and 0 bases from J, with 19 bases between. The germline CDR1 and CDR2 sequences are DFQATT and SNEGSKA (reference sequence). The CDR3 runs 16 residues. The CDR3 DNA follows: TGCAGTGCTCCCAGGGGGGGCGGGAGAGACCAAGAGACCCAGTACTTC. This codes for CSAPRGGGRDQETQYF.

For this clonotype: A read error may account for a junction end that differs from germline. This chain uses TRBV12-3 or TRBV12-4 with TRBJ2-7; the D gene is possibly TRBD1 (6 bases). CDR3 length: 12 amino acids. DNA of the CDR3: TGTGCCAGCAGCGGCAAACCGGGACATCCGCGCTTC. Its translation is CASSGKPGHPRF.

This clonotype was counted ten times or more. DNA of the CDR3: TGTGCCAGCAGCAGACCCGGGGGAACCTACGAGCAGTACTTC. The encoded protein is CASSRPGGTYEQYF. This chain uses TRBV28 with TRBJ2-7; D is perhaps TRBD2 (6 bases). Germline V gives CDR1 MDHEN, CDR2 SYDVKM. The CDR3 contains 14 residues. V was clipped by 6 bases and J by 2 bases, with 14 bases between them.

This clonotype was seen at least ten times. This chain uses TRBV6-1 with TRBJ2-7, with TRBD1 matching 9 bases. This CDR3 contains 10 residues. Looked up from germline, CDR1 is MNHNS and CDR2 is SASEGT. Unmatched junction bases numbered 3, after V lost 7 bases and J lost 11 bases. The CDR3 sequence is CASNRGPEYF. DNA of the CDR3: TGTGCCAGCAACAGGGGGCCGGAGTACTTC.

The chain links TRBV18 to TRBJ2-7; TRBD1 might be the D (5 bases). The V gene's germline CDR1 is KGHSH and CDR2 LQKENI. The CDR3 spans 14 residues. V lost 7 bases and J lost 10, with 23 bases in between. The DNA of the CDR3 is TGTGCCAGCTTATCAGCAACGACAGTCGAAGAACAGTACTTC. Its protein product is CASLSATTVEEQYF. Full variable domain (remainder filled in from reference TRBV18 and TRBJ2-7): NAGVMQNPRHLVRRRGQEARLRCSPMKGHSHVYWYRQLPEEGLKFMVYLQKENIIDESGMPKERFSAEFPKEGPSILRIQQVVRGDSAAYFCASLSATTVEEQYFGPGTRLTVT.

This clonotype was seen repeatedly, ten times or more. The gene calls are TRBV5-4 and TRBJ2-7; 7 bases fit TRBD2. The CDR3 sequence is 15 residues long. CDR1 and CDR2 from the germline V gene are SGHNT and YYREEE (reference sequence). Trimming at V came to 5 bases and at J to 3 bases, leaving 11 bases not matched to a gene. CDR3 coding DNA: TGTGCCAGCAGTAAATCCGGGACTAACCACTACGAGCAGTACTTC. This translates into CASSKSGTNHYEQYF. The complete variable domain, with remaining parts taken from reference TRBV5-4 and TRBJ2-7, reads ETGVTQSPTHLIKTRGQQVTLRCSSQSGHNTVSWYQQALGQGPQFIFQYYREEENGRGNFPPRFSGLQFPNYSSELNVNALELDDSALYLCASSKSGTNHYEQYFGPGTRLTVT.

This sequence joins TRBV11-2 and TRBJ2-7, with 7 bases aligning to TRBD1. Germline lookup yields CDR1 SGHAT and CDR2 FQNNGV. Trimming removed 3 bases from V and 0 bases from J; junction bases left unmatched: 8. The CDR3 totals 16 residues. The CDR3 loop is CASSFRPGTVSYEQYF. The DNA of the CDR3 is TGTGCCAGCAGCTTTCGCCCGGGGACAGTCTCCTACGAGCAGTACTTC.

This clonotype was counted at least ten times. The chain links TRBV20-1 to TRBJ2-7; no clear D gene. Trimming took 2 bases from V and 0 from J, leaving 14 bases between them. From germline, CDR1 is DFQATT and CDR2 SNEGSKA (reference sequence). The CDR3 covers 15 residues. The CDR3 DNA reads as TGCAGTGCTAGAAGTATTGGGCAGGCCTCCTACGAGCAGTACTTC. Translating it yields CSARSIGQASYEQYF.

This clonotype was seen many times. CDR3 residues: CASSLSGTQLQETQYF. The CDR3, as DNA: TGTGCCAGCAGTTTATCCGGGACTCAACTCCAAGAGACCCAGTACTTC. The chain carries TRBV12-3 or TRBV12-4 and TRBJ2-5; a weak D match, TRBD2 (6 bases). Trimming removed 2 bases from V and 1 base from J, with 14 bases in between. This CDR3 has 16 amino acids.

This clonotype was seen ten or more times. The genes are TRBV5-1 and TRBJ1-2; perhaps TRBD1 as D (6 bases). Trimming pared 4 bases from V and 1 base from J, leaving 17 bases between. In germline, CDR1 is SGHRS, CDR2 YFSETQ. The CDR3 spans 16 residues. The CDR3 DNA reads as TGCGCCAGCAGCCTACTCTCCCGGGGGCATAACTATGGCTACACCTTC. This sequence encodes CASSLLSRGHNYGYTF.

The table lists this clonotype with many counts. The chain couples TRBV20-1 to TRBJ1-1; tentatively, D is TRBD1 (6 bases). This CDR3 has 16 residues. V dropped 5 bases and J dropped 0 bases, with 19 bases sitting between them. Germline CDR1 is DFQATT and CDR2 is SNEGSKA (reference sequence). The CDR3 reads CSARTQGGFMNTEAFF. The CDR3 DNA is TGCAGTGCTCGCACACAGGGAGGGTTTATGAACACTGAAGCTTTCTTT.